This T cell receptor (beta chain) derives from a study of blood T cells in healthy people across ages. CDR3 length: 15 amino acids. Trimming stripped 5 bases from V and 0 bases from J, with 11 bases between. Combining a sample-barcoded 5' primer with a J-beta primer mix, a second PCR ran for roughly 6 to 12 cycles. TCRdb passed the 5' RACE reads through MiXCR, listing each CDR3 protein once. This table has just under 550,000 distinct CDR3 sequences, under 30% appearing once. These same records also appear under a second study, on T cells of mothers and their children.

The specimen sequenced was blood. This chain links TRBV12-3 or TRBV12-4 with TRBJ2-4, with D hard to call. The TCR originated in a boy aged 5-17 years in good health. Written as DNA, the CDR3 is TGTGCCAGCAGTACCCTAGGGCTAGCCAAAAACATTCAGTACTTC. Translation: CASSTLGLAKNIQYF.